This T cell receptor (beta chain) derives from a study of blood T cells in healthy people across ages. The use of a sample-barcoded 5' primer and a J-beta primer mix characterized a second PCR of about 7 to 12 cycles. TCRdb re-called the 5' RACE reads through MiXCR, storing one row per CDR3 protein. The sample consists of around 320,000 distinct CDR3 sequences, 25% to 30% of them appearing once. V lost 6 bases, J lost 2 bases, and 17 bases lay in between. This CDR3 spans 16 amino acids. CDR1 is MNHNY, CDR2 SVGAGI, per germline (reference sequence). This clonotype occurred a few times. The rearrangement links TRBV6-6 to TRBJ1-5, with D uncertain. The sample was blood. This TCR came from a woman in her sixties or seventies in good health. DNA of the CDR3: TGTGCCAGCAGAGCCGGCGTCGGGTTGGGCAATCAGCCCCAGCATTTT. This encodes CASRAGVGLGNQPQHF.